Listed below are T cell receptor beta chains from one sample, sequenced in a study of T cell changes during pregnancy in multiple sclerosis. Data came from immunoSEQ multiplex PCR; TCRdb stores just in-frame clones and leaves some out. The sample carries approximately 35,000 clones, around nine tenths recorded once. Sequences were derived from CD4+ T cells from peripheral blood mononuclear cells, sampled after pregnancy. The receptors stem from a female donor in good health, enrolled as a control in a pregnancy study. CDR3s include the opening cysteine and the closing phenylalanine or tryptophan.

TRBV2	TRBJ2-5	15	CASSVNGGGGETQYF
TRBV6-6	TRBJ1-1	13	CASRNRGRTEAFF
TRBV5-6	TRBJ2-2	18	CASSLGGSGGLNTGELFF
TRBV29-1	TRBJ2-3	14	CSVEDGAGTDTQYF
TRBV5-4	TRBJ2-2	16	CASSLGGSRDTGELFF
TRBV6-5	TRBJ1-1	11	CASTRNTEAFF
TRBV18	TRBJ2-3	14	CASSPLTSTDTQYF
TRBV19	TRBJ1-2	15	CASSMGHGNLEGYTF
TRBV9	TRBJ2-3	16	CASSATTSGRTDTQYF
TRBV11-2	TRBJ1-1	14	CASSSSYRNTEAFF
TRBV5-1	TRBJ2-7	14	CASSSGTANYEQYF
TRBV18	TRBJ2-1	12	CASSPQDPRQFF
TRBV7-2	TRBJ1-2	15	CASSAGQGSFYGYTF
TRBV9	TRBJ2-2	14	CASRWGESTGELFF
TRBV2	TRBJ1-2	15	CASIEGQGYNYGYTF
TRBV19	TRBJ1-1	19	CASSMTRSGGRMGNTEAFF
TRBV5-4	TRBJ2-5	14	CASSTGQAQETQYF
TRBV10-3	TRBJ1-5	14	CAISRGTGDQPQHF
TRBV6-4	TRBJ2-1	16	CASSDSTSGGGNEQFF
TRBV7-6	TRBJ2-2	18	CASSHRGGLGPNTGELFF
TRBV5-4	TRBJ2-2	14	CASSLRQGSGELFF
TRBV7-2	TRBJ1-4	14	CASSRGGLNEKLFF
TRBV4-1	TRBJ2-7	15	CASSPGTSGKYEQYF
TRBV5-4	TRBJ1-2	14	CASSPGVIRDGYTF
TRBV18	TRBJ1-2	14	CASSPIEHNYGYTF
TRBV19	TRBJ2-1	16	CASSIVSSGFNNEQFF
TRBV7-6	TRBJ1-2	14	CASSLDDRSYGYTF
TRBV10-3	TRBJ2-7	13	CAIRRLAGLEQYF
TRBV30	TRBJ2-7	12	CAWSSGTYEQYF
TRBV7-3	TRBJ2-3	15	CASSLGTSYTDTQYF
TRBV5-3	TRBJ2-3	18	CARSLAGQIGCGTDTQYF
TRBV29-1	TRBJ2-7	12	CSASGGGYEQYF
TRBV14	TRBJ2-3	15	CASSQEGKRADTQYF
TRBV6-5	TRBJ1-1	14	CASMAGGLGTEAFF
TRBV7-2	TRBJ1-5	15	CASSSGVGPGPPQHF
TRBV10-3	TRBJ2-3	15	CAISESSGSTDTQYF
TRBV5-1	TRBJ1-5	16	CASSLGTGGPNQPQHF
TRBV20-1	TRBJ1-1	11	CSGVMNTEAFF
TRBV27	TRBJ2-2	14	CASSRAGNTGELFF
TRBV25-1	TRBJ2-4	11	CASRGQDIQYF
TRBV5-1	TRBJ2-6	18	CASSLVGTGVSGANVLTF
TRBV6-5	TRBJ2-7	16	CASSYSLRLGGDEQYF
TRBV5-4	TRBJ2-1	15	CASSPTGGGADEQFF
TRBV5-8	TRBJ2-7	13	CASTGGSFNEQYF
TRBV5-1	TRBJ2-2	14	CASSYLRNTGELFF
TRBV7-2	TRBJ2-5	16	CASSLALTGVQETQYF
TRBV6-4	TRBJ1-1	14	CASSDENSPLVAFF
TRBV5-6	TRBJ2-7	14	CASSSPGHGDEQYF
TRBV7-9	TRBJ1-2	14	CASSSVGGLDGYTF
TRBV30	TRBJ1-4	13	CAWTRDRNEKLFF
TRBV7-2	TRBJ1-1	15	CASSLFPRGRTEAFF